This entry is about one TCR beta chain. The antigen remains undetermined. The CDR3 runs 15 residues. The germline V gene has CDR1 SNHLY and CDR2 FYNNEI. V shed 3 bases and J 5 bases; nucleotides not matched to a gene: 9. Sorted-subset replicate PCR reactions contained roughly 190 ng DNA, corresponding to around 30,000 T cell genomes. Under the authors' procedure: For the immunoSEQ data, sequences were junction-only without quality scores, so filtering differed. TCRdb's copy holds only in-frame clones and misses some; the assay was immunoSEQ multiplex PCR. The V and J calls and clone size were taken over from that table, and D and trimming were inferred from the DNA. The table shows over a million clones, with approximately 80% occurring only once. This sample is drawn from a study of shared clonotypes between healthy human individuals. Study in general: Serving as donors were a couple of women and a few men, whose ages spanned 18 to 49.

General study results and limits: It was only blood that was sampled, and tissue repertoires likely differ.

The clonotype originates from a man between 18 and 29 years old in good health. Some clones in this sample may be carry-over from other donors' samples. Sequencing was performed on memory CD4+ T cells from PBMCs. This sample's subset: CD45RA-negative fraction. The chain recombines TRBV2 with TRBJ2-5; 7 bases are shared with TRBD2. CDR3 amino acids: CASSDQPGGGETQYF. In DNA form, the CDR3 reads TGTGCCAGCAGTGATCAGCCGGGAGGAGGGGAGACCCAGTACTTC.